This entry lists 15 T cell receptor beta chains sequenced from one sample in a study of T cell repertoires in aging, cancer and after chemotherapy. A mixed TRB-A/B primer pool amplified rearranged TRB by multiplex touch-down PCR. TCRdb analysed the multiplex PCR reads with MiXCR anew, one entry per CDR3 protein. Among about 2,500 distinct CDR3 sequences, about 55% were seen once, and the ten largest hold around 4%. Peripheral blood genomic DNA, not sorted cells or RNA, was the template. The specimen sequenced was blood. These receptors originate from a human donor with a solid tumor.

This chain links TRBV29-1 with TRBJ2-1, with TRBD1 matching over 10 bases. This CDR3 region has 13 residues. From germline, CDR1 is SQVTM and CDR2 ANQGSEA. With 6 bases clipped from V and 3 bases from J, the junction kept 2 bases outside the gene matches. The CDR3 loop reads CSVRTGGYNEQFF. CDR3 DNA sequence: TGCAGCGTGCGGACAGGGGGCTACAATGAGCAGTTCTTC.

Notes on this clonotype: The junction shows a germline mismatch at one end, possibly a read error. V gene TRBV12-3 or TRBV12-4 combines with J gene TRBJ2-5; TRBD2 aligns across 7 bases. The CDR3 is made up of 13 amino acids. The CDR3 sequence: CASSLAEQETQYF. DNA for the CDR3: TGTGCCAGCAGTCTAGCGGAGCAAGAGACCCAGTACTTC.

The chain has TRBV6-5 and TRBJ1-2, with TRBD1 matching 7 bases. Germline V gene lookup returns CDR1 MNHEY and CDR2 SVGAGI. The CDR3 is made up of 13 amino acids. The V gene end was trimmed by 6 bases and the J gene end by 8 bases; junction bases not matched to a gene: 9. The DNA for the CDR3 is TGTGCCAGCAGCCGGACAGGCTCAGAGGGCTACACCTTC. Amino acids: CASSRTGSEGYTF.

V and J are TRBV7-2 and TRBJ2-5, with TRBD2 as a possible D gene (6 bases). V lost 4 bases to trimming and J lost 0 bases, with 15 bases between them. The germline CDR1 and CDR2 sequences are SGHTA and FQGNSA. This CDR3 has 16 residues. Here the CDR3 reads CASSSPRGWYQETQYF. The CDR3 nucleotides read TGTGCCAGCAGCTCGCCACGGGGGTGGTACCAAGAGACCCAGTACTTC.

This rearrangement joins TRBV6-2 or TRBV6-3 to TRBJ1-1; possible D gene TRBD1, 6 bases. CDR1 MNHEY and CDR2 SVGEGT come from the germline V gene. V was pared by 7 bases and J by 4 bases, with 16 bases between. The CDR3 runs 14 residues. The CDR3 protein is CASTTGQGSTEAFF. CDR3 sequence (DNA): TGTGCCAGCACCACGGGGCAGGGGAGCACTGAAGCTTTCTTT.

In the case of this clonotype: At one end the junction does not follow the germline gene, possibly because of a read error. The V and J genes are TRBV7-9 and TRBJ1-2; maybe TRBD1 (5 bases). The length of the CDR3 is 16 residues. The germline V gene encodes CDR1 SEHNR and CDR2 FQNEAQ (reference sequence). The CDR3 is CASSSSLLGRVYSYTF. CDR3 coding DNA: TGTGCCAGCAGCTCTAGCCTTCTGGGGCGAGTCTATAGCTACACCTTC.

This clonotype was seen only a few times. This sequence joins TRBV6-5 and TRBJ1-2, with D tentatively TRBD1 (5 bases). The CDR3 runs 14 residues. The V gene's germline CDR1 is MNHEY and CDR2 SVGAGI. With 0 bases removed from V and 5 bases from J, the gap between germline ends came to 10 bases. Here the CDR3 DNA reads TGTGCCAGCAGTTACTCCCAGGGTCGGTATGGCTACACCTTC. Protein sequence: CASSYSQGRYGYTF.

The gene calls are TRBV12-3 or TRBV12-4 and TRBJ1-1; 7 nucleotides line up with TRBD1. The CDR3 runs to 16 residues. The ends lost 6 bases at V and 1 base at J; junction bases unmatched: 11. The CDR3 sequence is CASSLTPRQGNTEAFF. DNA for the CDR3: TGTGCCAGCAGCCTAACCCCAAGACAGGGGAACACTGAAGCTTTCTTT.

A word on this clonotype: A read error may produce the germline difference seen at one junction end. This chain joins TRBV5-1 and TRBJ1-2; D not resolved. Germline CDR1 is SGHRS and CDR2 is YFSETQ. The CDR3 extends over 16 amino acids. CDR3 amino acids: CASSRTATPTNYGYTF. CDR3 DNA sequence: TGTGCCAGCAGCAGAACTGCGACACCTACTAACTATGGCTACACCTTC.

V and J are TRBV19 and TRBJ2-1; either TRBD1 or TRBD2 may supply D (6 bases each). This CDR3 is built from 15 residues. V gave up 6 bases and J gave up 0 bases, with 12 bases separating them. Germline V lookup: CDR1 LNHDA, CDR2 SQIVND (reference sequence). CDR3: CASSQQGGSYNEQFF. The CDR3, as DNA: TGTGCCAGTAGCCAACAGGGAGGCTCCTACAATGAGCAGTTCTTC.

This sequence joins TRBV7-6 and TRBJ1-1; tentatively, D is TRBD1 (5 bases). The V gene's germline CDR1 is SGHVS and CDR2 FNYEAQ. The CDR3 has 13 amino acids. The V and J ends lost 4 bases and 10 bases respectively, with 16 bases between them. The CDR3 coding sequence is TGTGCCAGCAGCTACTCCCCCAGGGAGGTAGCTTTCTTT. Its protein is CASSYSPREVAFF.

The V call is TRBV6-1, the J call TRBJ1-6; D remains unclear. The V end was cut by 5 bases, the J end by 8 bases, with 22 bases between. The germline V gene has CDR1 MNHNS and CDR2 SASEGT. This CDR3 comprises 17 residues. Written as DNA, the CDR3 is TGTGCCAGCAGTCCCGCTGTTCTTACCCTTGGGGATTCACCCCTCCACTTT. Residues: CASSPAVLTLGDSPLHF.

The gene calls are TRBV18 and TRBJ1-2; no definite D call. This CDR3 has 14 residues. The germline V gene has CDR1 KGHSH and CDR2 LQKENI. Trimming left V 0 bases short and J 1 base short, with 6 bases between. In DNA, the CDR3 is TGTGCCAGCTCACCACCAAGCGTTAACTATGGCTACACCTTC. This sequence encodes CASSPPSVNYGYTF.

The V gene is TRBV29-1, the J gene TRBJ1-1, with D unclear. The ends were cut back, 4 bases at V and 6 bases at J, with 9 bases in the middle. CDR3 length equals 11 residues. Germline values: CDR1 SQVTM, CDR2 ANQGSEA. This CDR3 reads CSVGSDAEAFF. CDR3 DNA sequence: TGCAGCGTTGGGAGCGACGCTGAAGCTTTCTTT.

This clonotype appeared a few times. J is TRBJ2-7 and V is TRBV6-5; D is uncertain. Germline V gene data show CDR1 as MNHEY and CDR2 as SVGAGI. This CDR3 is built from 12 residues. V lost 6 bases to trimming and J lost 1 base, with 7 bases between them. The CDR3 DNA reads TGTGCCAGCAGCTACAATTCCTACGAGCAGTACTTC. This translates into CASSYNSYEQYF.